This entry concerns a single TCR beta chain. TCRdb reanalysed the 5' RACE reads using MiXCR and keeps one entry per CDR3 protein. The repertoire consists of roughly 60,000 distinct CDR3 sequences, with 9.7% occurring once and the leading ten covering 9.5% to 15%. The sample originates from a study of neurological immune-mediated disorders. The time point denotes: longitudinal time-point 2. Trimming removed 4 bases from V and 3 bases from J, with 12 bases in between. The CDR3 contains 14 residues. CDR1 is LGHDT, CDR2 YNNKEL, per germline (reference sequence). This TCR derives from a man aged 25-40 years in good health. V gene TRBV3-1 combines with J gene TRBJ2-5; the D call may be TRBD1 or TRBD2 (5 bases each). The sample consisted of PBMCs. CDR3 nucleotide sequence: TGTGCCAGCAGCCGCCGAGGGGCCGAAGAGACCCAGTACTTC. It yields the protein CASSRRGAEETQYF.